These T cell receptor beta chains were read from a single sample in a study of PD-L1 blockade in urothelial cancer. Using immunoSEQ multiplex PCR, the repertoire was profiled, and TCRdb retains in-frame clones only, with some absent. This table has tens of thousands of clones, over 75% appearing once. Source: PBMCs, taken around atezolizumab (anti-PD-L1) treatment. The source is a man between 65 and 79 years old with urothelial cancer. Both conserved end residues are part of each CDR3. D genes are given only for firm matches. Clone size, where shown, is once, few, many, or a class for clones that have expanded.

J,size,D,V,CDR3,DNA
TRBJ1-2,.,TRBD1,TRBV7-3,CASSLNGGDRGGYTF,TGTGCCAGCAGCCTAAATGGGGGGGACAGGGGAGGCTACACCTTC
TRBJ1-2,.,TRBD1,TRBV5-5,CASSWTGAANYGYTF,TGTGCCAGCAGCTGGACAGGGGCGGCTAACTATGGCTACACCTTC
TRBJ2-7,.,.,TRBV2,CASRADSYEQYF,TGTGCCAGCAGGGCGGACAGCTACGAGCAGTACTTC
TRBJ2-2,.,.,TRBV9,CASSLGRGWTGELFF,TGTGCCAGCAGCTTAGGTAGGGGGTGGACCGGGGAGCTGTTTTTT
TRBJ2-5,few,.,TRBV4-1,CASSQAGHQYF,TGCGCCAGCAGCCAAGCGGGACACCAGTACTTC
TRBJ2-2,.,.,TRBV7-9,CASSPIITGELFF,TGTGCCAGCAGCCCAATCATCACCGGGGAGCTGTTTTTT
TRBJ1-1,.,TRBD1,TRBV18,CASSPLSGGTEAFF,TGTGCCAGCTCACCACTGTCAGGGGGCACTGAAGCTTTCTTT
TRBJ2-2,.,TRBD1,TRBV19,CATQDRANTGELFF,TGTGCCACTCAGGACAGGGCGAACACCGGGGAGCTGTTTTTT
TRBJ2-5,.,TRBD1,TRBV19,CASSGQGVQETQYF,TGTGCCAGTAGTGGGCAGGGGGTCCAAGAGACCCAGTACTTC
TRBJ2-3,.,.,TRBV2,CASSSQGTDTQYF,TGTGCCAGCAGTTCACAGGGCACAGATACGCAGTATTTT
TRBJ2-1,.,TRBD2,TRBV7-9,CASSLAARERYEQFF,TGTGCCAGCAGCTTAGCTGCGCGGGAGCGGTATGAGCAGTTCTTC
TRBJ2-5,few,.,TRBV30,CAWRPPGVETQYF,TGTGCCTGGAGACCCCCAGGGGTAGAGACCCAGTACTTC
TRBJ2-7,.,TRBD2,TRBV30,CAWRGGAGYEQYF,TGTGCCTGGCGGGGGGGAGCAGGTTACGAGCAGTACTTC
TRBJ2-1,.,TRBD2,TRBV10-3,CAISDPSGSYYNEQFF,TGTGCCATCAGTGATCCTAGCGGGAGCTACTACAATGAGCAGTTCTTC
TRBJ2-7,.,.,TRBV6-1,CASSEDTRGAYEQYF,TGTGCCAGCAGTGAGGATACCAGGGGTGCCTACGAGCAGTACTTC
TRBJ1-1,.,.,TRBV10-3,CAIRYTANTEAFF,TGTGCCATCAGATACACAGCTAACACTGAAGCTTTCTTT
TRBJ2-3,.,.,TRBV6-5,CASSYGGGTDTQYF,TGTGCCAGCAGTTACGGCGGGGGCACAGATACGCAGTATTTT
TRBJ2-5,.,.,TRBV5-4,CASSSRGSETQYF,TGTGCCAGCAGCTCTCGGGGGTCAGAGACCCAGTACTTC
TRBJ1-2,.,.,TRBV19,CASSIDLSRQNGYTF,TGTGCCAGTAGTATAGATCTATCCCGACAGAATGGCTACACCTTC
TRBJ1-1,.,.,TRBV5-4,CASSLGRENTEAFF,TGTGCCAGCAGCTTGGGCAGGGAGAACACTGAAGCTTTCTTT
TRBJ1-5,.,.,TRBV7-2,CASSLTPYSNQPQHF,TGTGCCAGCAGCCTGACACCATATAGCAATCAGCCCCAGCATTTT
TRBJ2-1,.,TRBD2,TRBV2,CASSERLAGYNEQFF,TGTGCCAGCAGTGAACGGCTAGCGGGCTACAATGAGCAGTTCTTC
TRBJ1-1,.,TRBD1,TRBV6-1,CASKPGQGSTEAFF,TGTGCCAGCAAGCCGGGACAGGGGAGCACTGAAGCTTTCTTT
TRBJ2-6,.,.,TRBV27,CASSFGGTSGANVLTF,TGTGCCAGCAGTTTCGGAGGGACCTCTGGGGCCAACGTCCTGACTTTC
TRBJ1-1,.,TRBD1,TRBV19,CASSIWGTGALTTEAFF,TGTGCCAGTAGTATATGGGGGACAGGGGCCCTGACCACTGAAGCTTTCTTT
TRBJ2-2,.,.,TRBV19,CASSEGGRGELFF,TGTGCCAGTAGTGAGGGGGGGCGCGGGGAGCTGTTTTTT
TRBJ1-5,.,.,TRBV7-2,CASSTRANQPQHF,TGTGCCAGCAGCACCCGAGCAAATCAGCCCCAGCATTTT
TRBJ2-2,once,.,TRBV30,CAWSVRGLGMAGELFF,TGTGCCTGGAGTGTACGGGGGTTGGGGATGGCCGGGGAGCTGTTTTTT